This T cell receptor (beta chain) was sequenced for a study of T-cell reconstitution after alpha-beta-depleted transplantation in children. The study, taken as a whole, reports: The origin of high day-60 TCRbeta diversity in some patients lay in surviving recipient T cells and thymic progenitors. Counts and diversity of T cells one year after transplant came mostly from newly produced T cells. About two months after transplant, alpha-beta T cells reportedly came from several hundred expanded graft clones.

The V end was cut by 2 bases, the J end by 4 bases, with 10 bases between. The germline V gene has CDR1 SGHRS and CDR2 YFSETQ. The CDR3 consists of 13 residues. This clonotype was seen many times. Antigen specificity is unknown. Molecular barcoding with unique molecular identifiers was used for the TCRbeta library. MiXCR, applied by TCRdb to the PCR reads, yields one record per CDR3 protein. This sample has roughly 790,000 distinct CDR3 sequences, with roughly 16% found just once. The receptor was isolated from a male patient aged 10 to 17 who had a stem cell transplant for acute lymphoblastic leukemia, so the T cells may come from the graft donor. V and J are TRBV5-1 and TRBJ2-7; perhaps TRBD1 as D (5 bases). The sample here was PBMCs, mostly from graft donor cells, taken 360 days after TCRalphabeta/CD19-depleted stem cell transplant. This CDR3 is CASSFLGAYEQYF. The DNA for the CDR3 is TGCGCCAGCAGCTTCTTAGGGGCATACGAGCAGTACTTC. Variable domain in full (rest from reference TRBV5-1 and TRBJ2-7): KAGVTQTPRYLIKTRGQQVTLSCSPISGHRSVSWYQQTPGQGLQFLFEYFSETQRNKGNFPGRFSGRQFSNSRSEMNVSTLELGDSALYLCASSFLGAYEQYFGPGTRLTVT.